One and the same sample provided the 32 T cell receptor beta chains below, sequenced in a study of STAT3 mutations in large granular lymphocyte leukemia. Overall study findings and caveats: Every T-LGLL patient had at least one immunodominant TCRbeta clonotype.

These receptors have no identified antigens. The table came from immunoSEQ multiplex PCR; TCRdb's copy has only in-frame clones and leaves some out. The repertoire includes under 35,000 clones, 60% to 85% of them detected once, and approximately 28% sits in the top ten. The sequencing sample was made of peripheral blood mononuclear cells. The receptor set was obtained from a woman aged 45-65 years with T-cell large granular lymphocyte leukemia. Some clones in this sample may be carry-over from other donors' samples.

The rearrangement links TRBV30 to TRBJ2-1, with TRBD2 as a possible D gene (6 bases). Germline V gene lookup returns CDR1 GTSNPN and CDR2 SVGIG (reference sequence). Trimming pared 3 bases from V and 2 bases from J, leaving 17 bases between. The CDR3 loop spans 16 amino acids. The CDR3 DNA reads TGTGCCTGGAGCCCCATCGGGAGAGCCACCTACAATGAGCAGTTCTTC. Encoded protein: CAWSPIGRATYNEQFF.

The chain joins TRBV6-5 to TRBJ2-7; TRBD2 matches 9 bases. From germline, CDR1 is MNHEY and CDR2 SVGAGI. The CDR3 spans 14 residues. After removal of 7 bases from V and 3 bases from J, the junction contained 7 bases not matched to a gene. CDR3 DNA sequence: TGTGCCAGCAAGGAGGCTAGCGGGAACTACGAGCAGTACTTC. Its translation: CASKEASGNYEQYF.

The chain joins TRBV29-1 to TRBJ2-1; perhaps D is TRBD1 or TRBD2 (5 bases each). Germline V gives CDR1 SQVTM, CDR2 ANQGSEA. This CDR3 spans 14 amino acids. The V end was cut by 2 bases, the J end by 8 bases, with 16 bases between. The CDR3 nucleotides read TGCAGCGTTGAACCCCCGGGACGGATACATGAGCAGTTCTTC. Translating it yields CSVEPPGRIHEQFF.

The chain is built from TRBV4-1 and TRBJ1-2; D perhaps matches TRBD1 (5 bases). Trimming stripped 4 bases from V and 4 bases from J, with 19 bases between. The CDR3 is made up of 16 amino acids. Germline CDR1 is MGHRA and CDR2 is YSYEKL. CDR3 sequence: CASSPPEGSRFYGYTF. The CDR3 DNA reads TGCGCCAGCAGCCCGCCGGAGGGGTCCCGATTCTATGGCTACACCTTC.

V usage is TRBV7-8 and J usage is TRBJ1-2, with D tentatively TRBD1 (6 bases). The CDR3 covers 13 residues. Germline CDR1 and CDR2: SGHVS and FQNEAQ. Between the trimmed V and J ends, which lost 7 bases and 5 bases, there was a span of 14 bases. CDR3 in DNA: TGTGCCAGCACCCCGGGGGCAGCTTATGGCTACACCTTC. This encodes CASTPGAAYGYTF.

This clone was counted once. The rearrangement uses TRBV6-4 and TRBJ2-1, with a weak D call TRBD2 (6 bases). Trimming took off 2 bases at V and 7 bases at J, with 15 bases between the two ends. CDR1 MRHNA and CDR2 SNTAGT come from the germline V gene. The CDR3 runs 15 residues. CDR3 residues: CASSDPMGRSNEQFF. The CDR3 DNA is TGTGCCAGCAGTGACCCGATGGGGAGGTCTAATGAGCAGTTCTTC.

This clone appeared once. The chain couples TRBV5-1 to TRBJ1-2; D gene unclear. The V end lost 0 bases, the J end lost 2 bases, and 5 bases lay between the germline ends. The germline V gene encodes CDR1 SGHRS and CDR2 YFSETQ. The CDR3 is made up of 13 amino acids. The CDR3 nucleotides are TGCGCCAGCAGCTTGGCACCCAACTATGGCTACACCTTC. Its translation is CASSLAPNYGYTF. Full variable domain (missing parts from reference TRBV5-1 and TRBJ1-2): KAGVTQTPRYLIKTRGQQVTLSCSPISGHRSVSWYQQTPGQGLQFLFEYFSETQRNKGNFPGRFSGRQFSNSRSEMNVSTLELGDSALYLCASSLAPNYGYTFGSGTRLTVV.

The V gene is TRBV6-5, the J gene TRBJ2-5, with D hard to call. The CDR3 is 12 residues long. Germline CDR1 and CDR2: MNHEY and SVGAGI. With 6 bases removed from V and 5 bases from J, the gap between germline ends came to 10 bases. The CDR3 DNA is TGTGCCAGCAGCCGTTCGACGGAGACCCAGTACTTC. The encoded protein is CASSRSTETQYF.

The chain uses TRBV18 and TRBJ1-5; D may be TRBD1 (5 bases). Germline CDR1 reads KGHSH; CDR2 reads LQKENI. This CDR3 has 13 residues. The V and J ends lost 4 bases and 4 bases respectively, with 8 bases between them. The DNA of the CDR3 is TGTGCCAGCTCACTTGACAGAAATCAGCCCCAGCATTTT. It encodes CASSLDRNQPQHF.

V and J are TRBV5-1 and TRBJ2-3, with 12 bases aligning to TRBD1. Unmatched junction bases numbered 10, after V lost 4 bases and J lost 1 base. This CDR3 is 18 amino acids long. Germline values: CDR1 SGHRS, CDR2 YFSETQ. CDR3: CASSGGQGAMIGTDTQYF. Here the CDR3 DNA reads TGCGCCAGCAGCGGGGGACAGGGGGCAATGATCGGCACAGATACGCAGTATTTT.

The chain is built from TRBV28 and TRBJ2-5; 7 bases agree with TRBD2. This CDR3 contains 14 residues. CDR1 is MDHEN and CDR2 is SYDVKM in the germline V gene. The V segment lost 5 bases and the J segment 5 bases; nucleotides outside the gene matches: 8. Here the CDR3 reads CASSTTSVVETQYF. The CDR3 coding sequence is TGTGCCAGCAGTACTACTAGCGTCGTGGAGACCCAGTACTTC.

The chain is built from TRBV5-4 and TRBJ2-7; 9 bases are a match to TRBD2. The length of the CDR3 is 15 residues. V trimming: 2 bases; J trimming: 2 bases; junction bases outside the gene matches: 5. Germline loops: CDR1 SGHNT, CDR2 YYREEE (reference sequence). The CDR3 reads CASSFSGSGTYEQYF. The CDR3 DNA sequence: TGTGCCAGCAGCTTTAGCGGGAGCGGGACCTACGAGCAGTACTTC.

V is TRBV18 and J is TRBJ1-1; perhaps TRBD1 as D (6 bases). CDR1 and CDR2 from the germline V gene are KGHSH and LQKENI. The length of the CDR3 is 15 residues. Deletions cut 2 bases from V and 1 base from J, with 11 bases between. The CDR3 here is CASSPGRGWNTEAFF. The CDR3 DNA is TGTGCCAGCTCACCAGGCAGGGGCTGGAACACTGAAGCTTTCTTT.

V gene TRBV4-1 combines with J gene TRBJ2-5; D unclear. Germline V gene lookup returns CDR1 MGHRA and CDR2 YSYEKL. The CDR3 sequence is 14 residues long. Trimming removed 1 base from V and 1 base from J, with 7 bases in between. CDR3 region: CASSQAEVQETQYF. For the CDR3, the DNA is TGCGCCAGCAGCCAAGCGGAAGTCCAAGAGACCCAGTACTTC.

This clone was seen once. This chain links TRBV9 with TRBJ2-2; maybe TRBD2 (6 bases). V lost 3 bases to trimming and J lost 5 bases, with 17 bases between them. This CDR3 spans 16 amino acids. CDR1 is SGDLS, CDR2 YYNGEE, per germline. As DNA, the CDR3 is TGTGCCAGCAGCGCCCGTCCCGGGAGTGGAACCGGGGAGCTGTTTTTT. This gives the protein CASSARPGSGTGELFF.

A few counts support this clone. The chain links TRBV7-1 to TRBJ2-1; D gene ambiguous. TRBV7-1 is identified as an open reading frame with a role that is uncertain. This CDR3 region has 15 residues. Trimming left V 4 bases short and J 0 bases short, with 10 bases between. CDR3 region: CASSLASISYNEQFF. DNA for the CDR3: TGTGCCAGCAGCTTAGCTAGTATCTCCTACAATGAGCAGTTCTTC.

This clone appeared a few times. The DNA of the CDR3 is TGTGCCAGCAGTTACTACACACAGAACACTGAAGCTTTCTTT. Its translation is CASSYYTQNTEAFF. The chain uses TRBV6-5 and TRBJ1-1; D not certain. Trimming removed 1 base from V and 1 base from J, with 7 bases in between. Germline V gene lookup returns CDR1 MNHEY and CDR2 SVGAGI. The length of the CDR3 is 14 residues.

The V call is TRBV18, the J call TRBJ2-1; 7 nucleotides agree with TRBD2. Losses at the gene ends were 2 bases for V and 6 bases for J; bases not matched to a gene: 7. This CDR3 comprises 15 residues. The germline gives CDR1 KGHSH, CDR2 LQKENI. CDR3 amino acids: CASSPSGVTSNEQFF. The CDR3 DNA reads TGTGCCAGCTCACCAAGCGGGGTAACTAGCAATGAGCAGTTCTTC.

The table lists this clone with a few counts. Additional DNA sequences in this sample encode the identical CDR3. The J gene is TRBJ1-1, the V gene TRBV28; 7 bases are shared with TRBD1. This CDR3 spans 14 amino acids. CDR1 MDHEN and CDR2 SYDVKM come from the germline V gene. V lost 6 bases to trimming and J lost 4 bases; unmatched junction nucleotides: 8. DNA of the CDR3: TGTGCCAGCAGCCCAGGGGGACGGGGCACTGAAGCTTTCTTT. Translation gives CASSPGGRGTEAFF.

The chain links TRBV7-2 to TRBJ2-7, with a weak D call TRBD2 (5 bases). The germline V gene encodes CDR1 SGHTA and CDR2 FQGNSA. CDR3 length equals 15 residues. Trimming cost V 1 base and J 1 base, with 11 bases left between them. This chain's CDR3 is CASSLEWRASYEQYF. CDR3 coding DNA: TGTGCCAGCAGCTTAGAGTGGCGGGCGTCCTACGAGCAGTACTTC.

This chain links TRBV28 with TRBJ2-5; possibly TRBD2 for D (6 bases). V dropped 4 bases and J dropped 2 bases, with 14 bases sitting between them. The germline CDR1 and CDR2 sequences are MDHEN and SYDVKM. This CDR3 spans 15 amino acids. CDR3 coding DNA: TGTGCCAGCAGTTCATTTAGCGGTGCACAAGAGACCCAGTACTTC. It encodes CASSSFSGAQETQYF.

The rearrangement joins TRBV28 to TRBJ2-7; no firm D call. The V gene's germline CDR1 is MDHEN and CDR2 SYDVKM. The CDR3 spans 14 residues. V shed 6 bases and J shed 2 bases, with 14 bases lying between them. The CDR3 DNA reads TGTGCCAGCAGCCCCTCGGTGCCTACCTACGAGCAGTACTTC. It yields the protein CASSPSVPTYEQYF.

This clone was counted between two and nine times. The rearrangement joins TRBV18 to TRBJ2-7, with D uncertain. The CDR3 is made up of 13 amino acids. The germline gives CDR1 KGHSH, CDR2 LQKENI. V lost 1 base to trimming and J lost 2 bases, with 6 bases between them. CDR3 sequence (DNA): TGTGCCAGCTCACCACTCAGAGCCTACGAGCAGTACTTC. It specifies CASSPLRAYEQYF.

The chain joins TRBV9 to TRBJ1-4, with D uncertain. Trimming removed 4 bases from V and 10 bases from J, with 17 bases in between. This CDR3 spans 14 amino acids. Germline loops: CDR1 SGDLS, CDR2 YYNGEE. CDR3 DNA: TGTGCCAGCAGCACGGAACCGGGAGCCGCAAAACTGTTTTTT. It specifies CASSTEPGAAKLFF.

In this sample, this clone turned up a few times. The CDR3, as DNA: TGTGCCAGCTCACCCGTAGCGGGAGGTTTTGATGAGCAGTTCTTC. Its translation is CASSPVAGGFDEQFF. J is TRBJ2-1 and V is TRBV18, with 10 bases that match TRBD2. Trimming cost V 3 bases and J 8 bases; bases outside gene matches: 7. Looked up from germline, CDR1 is KGHSH and CDR2 is LQKENI. There are 15 residues in the CDR3.

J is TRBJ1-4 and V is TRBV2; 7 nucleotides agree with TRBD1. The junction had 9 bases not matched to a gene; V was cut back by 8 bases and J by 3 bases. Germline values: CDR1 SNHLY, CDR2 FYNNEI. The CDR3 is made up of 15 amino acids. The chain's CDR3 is CASGRQGGPNEKLFF. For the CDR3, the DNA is TGTGCCAGCGGAAGACAGGGCGGACCTAATGAAAAACTGTTTTTT.

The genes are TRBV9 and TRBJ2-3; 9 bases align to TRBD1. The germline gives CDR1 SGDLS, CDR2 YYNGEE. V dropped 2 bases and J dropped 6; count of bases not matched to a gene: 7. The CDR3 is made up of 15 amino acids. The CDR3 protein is CASSVSGTGKDTQYF. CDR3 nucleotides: TGTGCCAGCAGCGTTTCCGGGACAGGGAAGGATACGCAGTATTTT. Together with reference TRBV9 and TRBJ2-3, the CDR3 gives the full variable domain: DSGVTQTPKHLITATGQRVTLRCSPRSGDLSVYWYQQSLDQGLQFLIQYYNGEERAKGNILERFSAQQFPDLHSELNLSSLELGDSALYFCASSVSGTGKDTQYFGPGTRLTVL.

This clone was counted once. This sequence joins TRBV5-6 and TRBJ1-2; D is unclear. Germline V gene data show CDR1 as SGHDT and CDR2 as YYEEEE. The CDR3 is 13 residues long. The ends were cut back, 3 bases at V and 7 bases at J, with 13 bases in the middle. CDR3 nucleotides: TGTGCCAGCAGCTGGACGTCGGCGGGTGGCTACACCTTC. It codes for CASSWTSAGGYTF.

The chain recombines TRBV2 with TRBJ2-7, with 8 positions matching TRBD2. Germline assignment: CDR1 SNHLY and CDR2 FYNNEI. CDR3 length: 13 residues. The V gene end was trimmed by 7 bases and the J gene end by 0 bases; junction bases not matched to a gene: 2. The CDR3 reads CASKSGSSYEQYF. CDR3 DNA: TGTGCCAGCAAGAGCGGGAGCTCCTACGAGCAGTACTTC. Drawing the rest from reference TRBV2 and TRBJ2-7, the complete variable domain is EPEVTQTPSHQVTQMGQEVILRCVPISNHLYFYWYRQILGQKVEFLVSFYNNEISEKSEIFDDQFSVERPDGSNFTLKIRSTKLEDSAMYFCASKSGSSYEQYFGPGTRLTVT.

The CDR3 region has the DNA TGTGCCAGCAGCTTGGGGGGATTCAACACTGAAGCTTTCTTT. This encodes CASSLGGFNTEAFF. The J gene is TRBJ1-1, the V gene TRBV5-5; the D is unclear. Trimming took 0 bases from V and 2 from J, leaving 8 bases between them. CDR3 length equals 14 residues. Germline CDR1 is SGHKS and CDR2 is YYEKEE (reference sequence).

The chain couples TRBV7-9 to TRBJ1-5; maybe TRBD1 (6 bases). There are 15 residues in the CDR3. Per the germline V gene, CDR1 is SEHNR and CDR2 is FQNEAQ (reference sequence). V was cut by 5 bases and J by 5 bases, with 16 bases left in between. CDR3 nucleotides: TGTGCCAGCAGCACGAGCAGACAGGCGGATCAGCCCCAGCATTTT. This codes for CASSTSRQADQPQHF.

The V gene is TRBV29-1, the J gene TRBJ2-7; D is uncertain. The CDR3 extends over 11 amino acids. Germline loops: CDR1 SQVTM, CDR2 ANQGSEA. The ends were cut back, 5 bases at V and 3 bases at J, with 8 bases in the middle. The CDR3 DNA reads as TGCAGCGTTAAAAACAACTACGAGCAGTACTTC. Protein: CSVKNNYEQYF.